The rows below give T cell receptor beta chains drawn from one sample of a study of blood T cell repertoires in COVID-19. Sequenced by immunoSEQ multiplex PCR; TCRdb stores in-frame clones only, minus some. The table records 310,000 or so clones, 70% to 90% of them present only once. The sequenced sample consisted of PBMCs or T cells enriched from blood (not recorded which). The receptors come from a young woman who had recovered from COVID-19. CDR3s include the opening cysteine and the closing phenylalanine or tryptophan. The order of the fields is J gene, V gene, clone size, D gene, CDR3 length, CDR3 protein, CDR3 DNA. The D gene is left open where the match is weak. Some rows have no size entry. The others give once, few or many, or a class for an expanded clone.

TRBJ1-2,TRBV14,.,TRBD1,14,CASSHRDRFDGYTF,TGTGCCAGCAGCCATAGGGACAGGTTCGATGGCTACACCTTC
TRBJ1-1,TRBV28,.,TRBD1,15,CASISPTGGNTEAFF,TGTGCCAGCATATCACCGACAGGGGGGAACACTGAAGCTTTCTTT
TRBJ1-5,TRBV6-1,.,.,17,CASSEIQGGDSNQPQHF,TGTGCCAGCAGTGAAATACAGGGCGGTGACAGCAATCAGCCCCAGCATTTT
TRBJ1-2,TRBV12-3/TRBV12-4,.,.,12,CASSSGGYGYTF,TGTGCCAGCAGCTCCGGCGGCTATGGCTACACCTTC
TRBJ1-6,TRBV18,.,.,16,CASSPRTELDNSPLHF,TGTGCCAGCTCACCGAGGACAGAGCTTGATAATTCACCCCTCCACTTT
TRBJ1-1,TRBV27,.,.,13,CASSREVGTEAFF,TGTGCCAGCAGCAGGGAAGTGGGTACTGAAGCTTTCTTT
TRBJ2-2,TRBV9,.,.,15,CASSVDYIPTGELFF,TGTGCCAGCAGCGTAGACTACATACCGACCGGGGAGCTGTTTTTT
TRBJ1-4,TRBV27,.,.,16,CASSLSGVRDNEKLFF,TGTGCCAGCAGTTTGTCTGGGGTGCGGGATAATGAAAAACTGTTTTTT
TRBJ1-6,TRBV2,.,.,13,CASSHSGRPSLHF,TGTGCCAGCAGCCACAGCGGACGCCCTTCCCTCCACTTT
TRBJ2-2,TRBV12-5,.,TRBD2,16,CASGLVAGDDTGELFF,TGTGCTAGTGGTTTGGTAGCGGGAGACGACACCGGGGAGCTGTTTTTT
TRBJ2-7,TRBV5-8,.,TRBD2,15,CASSPSGGTTYEQYF,TGTGCCAGCAGTCCAAGTGGAGGGACTACCTACGAGCAGTACTTC
TRBJ2-7,TRBV18,.,.,13,CASSTGSAYEQYF,TGTGCCAGCTCAACCGGGTCCGCGTACGAGCAGTACTTC
TRBJ1-5,TRBV27,.,TRBD1,15,CASRSGQGASQPQHF,TGTGCCAGCAGGTCGGGACAGGGGGCATCTCAGCCCCAGCATTTT
TRBJ1-2,TRBV5-4,once,.,13,CASSFQGGDGYTF,TGTGCCAGCAGCTTTCAAGGGGGGGATGGCTACACCTTC
TRBJ1-2,TRBV6-2/TRBV6-3,.,TRBD1,15,CASSLVPAGGHGYTF,TGTGCCAGCAGCCTCGTCCCCGCAGGGGGCCATGGCTACACCTTC
TRBJ2-7,TRBV18,.,.,15,CASSPPSRGAYEQYF,TGTGCCAGCTCACCCCCGAGCAGGGGCGCCTACGAGCAGTACTTC
TRBJ1-4,TRBV19,.,TRBD1,14,CASRNPGQNEKLFF,TGTGCCAGCCGCAACCCGGGACAGAACGAAAAACTGTTTTTT
TRBJ1-1,TRBV19,.,.,13,CASSGQAGTEAFF,TGTGCCAGTAGTGGACAAGCGGGGACTGAAGCTTTCTTT
TRBJ2-5,TRBV10-3,once,.,15,CAISDAIQGRETQYF,TGTGCCATCAGTGACGCTATCCAGGGCCGGGAGACCCAGTACTTC
TRBJ1-6,TRBV5-1,.,TRBD1,16,CASSLEGQGRNSPLHF,TGCGCCAGCAGCTTGGAGGGACAGGGGCGGAATTCACCCCTCCACTTT
TRBJ2-1,TRBV5-4,.,.,17,CASSFSRDSTSYNEQFF,TGTGCCAGCAGCTTCTCTAGGGACTCCACTTCCTACAATGAGCAGTTCTTC
TRBJ2-7,TRBV27,few,TRBD2,17,CASKFRGLAGFTYEQYF,TGTGCCAGCAAGTTTAGGGGACTAGCGGGGTTTACCTACGAGCAGTACTTC
TRBJ1-5,TRBV27,.,.,13,CASSPSRNQPQHF,TGTGCCAGCAGTCCGTCACGGAATCAGCCCCAGCATTTT
TRBJ2-7,TRBV18,.,TRBD1,15,CASSPPGQGSYEQYF,TGTGCCAGCTCACCACCCGGACAGGGATCCTACGAGCAGTACTTC
TRBJ1-1,TRBV19,.,.,13,CASSISGSTEAFF,TGTGCCAGTAGTATAAGCGGGAGCACTGAAGCTTTCTTT
TRBJ2-6,TRBV30,.,TRBD1,15,CATGQRLGGANVLTF,TGTGCCACGGGACAGCGTCTTGGGGGGGCCAACGTCCTGACTTTC
TRBJ1-1,TRBV7-8,.,.,15,CASSLAPGVISEAFF,TGTGCCAGCAGCTTAGCGCCAGGGGTAATCTCTGAAGCTTTCTTT
TRBJ1-3,TRBV11-2,.,.,13,CASTFSGGNTIYF,TGTGCCAGCACCTTTTCAGGGGGAAACACCATATATTTT
TRBJ2-1,TRBV2,.,.,11,CASSVADEQFF,TGTGCCAGCAGTGTTGCGGATGAGCAGTTCTTC
TRBJ1-1,TRBV18,.,.,13,CASSPATVTEAFF,TGTGCCAGCTCACCAGCGACAGTCACTGAAGCTTTCTTT
TRBJ1-5,TRBV7-8,.,.,15,CASSLRVNSNQPQHF,TGTGCCAGCAGCTTACGGGTAAATAGCAATCAGCCCCAGCATTTT
TRBJ1-1,TRBV19,.,.,14,CATLRTTMNTEAFF,TGTGCCACCTTGAGGACAACCATGAACACTGAAGCTTTCTTT
TRBJ2-7,TRBV12-3/TRBV12-4,few,.,13,CASSWTGSGEQYF,TGTGCCAGCAGCTGGACTGGGAGTGGGGAGCAGTACTTC
TRBJ1-2,TRBV25-1,.,.,13,CASSESSGYGYTF,TGTGCCAGCAGTGAGTCGTCAGGGTATGGCTACACCTTC
TRBJ2-1,TRBV9,.,.,15,CASSRGMEGYNEQFF,TGTGCCAGCAGCAGGGGCATGGAAGGATACAATGAGCAGTTCTTC
TRBJ1-5,TRBV18,.,TRBD1,15,CASSVRGQGYQPQHF,TGTGCCAGCTCAGTCCGGGGACAGGGGTATCAGCCCCAGCATTTT
TRBJ1-4,TRBV5-1,.,TRBD1,15,CASSRDGTGEEKLFF,TGCGCCAGCAGTCGCGACGGGACAGGGGAAGAAAAACTGTTTTTT
TRBJ2-3,TRBV14,.,TRBD2,23,CASSHSSLPLAGGHRAGTDTQYF,TGTGCCAGCAGCCACAGCTCTCTGCCCTTAGCGGGGGGGCATCGAGCGGGCACAGATACGCAGTATTTT
TRBJ2-1,TRBV3-1/TRBV3-2,few,TRBD2,13,CASSPSGGYEQFF,TGTGCCAGCAGCCCCTCGGGGGGGTATGAGCAGTTCTTC
TRBJ1-5,TRBV19,few,TRBD1,15,CASRPGTGLNQPQHF,TGTGCCAGTAGACCCGGGACAGGGTTGAATCAGCCCCAGCATTTT
TRBJ1-2,TRBV12-3/TRBV12-4,once,.,11,CASSLPDGYTF,TGTGCCAGCAGTCTCCCCGATGGCTACACCTTC
TRBJ2-3,TRBV9,.,TRBD2,15,CASSAGTSGGDTQYF,TGTGCCAGCAGCGCGGGGACTAGCGGGGGAGATACGCAGTATTTT
TRBJ1-5,TRBV24-1,.,TRBD1,16,CATSDLEDRVIQPQHF,TGTGCCACCAGTGATTTGGAGGACAGGGTGATTCAGCCCCAGCATTTT
TRBJ2-7,TRBV5-6,.,.,13,CASSLANAAEEYF,TGTGCCAGCAGCTTGGCCAATGCCGCTGAGGAGTACTTC
TRBJ1-2,TRBV6-2/TRBV6-3,.,TRBD1,15,CASSLGQGNSYGYTF,TGTGCCAGCAGCCTGGGACAGGGGAATTCGTATGGCTACACCTTC
TRBJ2-3,TRBV20-1,.,.,11,CSAPPGDTRYF,TGCAGTGCTCCCCCCGGGGATACGCGGTATTTT
TRBJ2-1,TRBV11-3,.,TRBD2,15,CASSLTSGIYNEQFF,TGTGCCAGCAGCTTAACTAGCGGGATCTACAATGAGCAGTTCTTC
TRBJ2-5,TRBV4-1,.,.,15,CASSQGAVLQETQYF,TGCGCCAGCAGCCAAGGGGCAGTTTTACAAGAGACCCAGTACTTC
TRBJ2-7,TRBV12-3/TRBV12-4,.,TRBD1,13,CASSRDRVGEQYF,TGTGCCAGCAGTCGAGACAGGGTCGGCGAGCAGTACTTC